This T cell receptor beta chain was observed in a study of human T cells and chemical hapten exposure. V was pared by 3 bases and J by 7 bases, with 13 bases between. This CDR3 has 14 residues. One entry per CDR3 protein results from TCRdb running MiXCR on the RACE reads. The table lists about 160,000 distinct CDR3 sequences, 25% to 30% of them singletons, with approximately 2.3% in the top ten. Time point here: patch test 3, about 24 weeks after DPC sensitization. Treatment indicated: therapeutic diphenylcyclopropenone sensitization with weekly scalp DPC. This clonotype occurred a few times. This chain uses TRBV12-3 or TRBV12-4 with TRBJ2-1; D possibly corresponds to TRBD2 (6 bases). The sample in question was whole blood, obtained in connection with sensitization to the hapten diphenylcyclopropenone (DPC). This TCR was sampled from a woman between 18 and 29 years old with alopecia areata. Some clones in this sample may be carry-over from other donors' samples. The CDR3 sequence: CASSFPGALNEQFF. The CDR3 DNA is TGTGCCAGCAGTTTTCCGGGAGCGCTAAATGAGCAGTTCTTC.